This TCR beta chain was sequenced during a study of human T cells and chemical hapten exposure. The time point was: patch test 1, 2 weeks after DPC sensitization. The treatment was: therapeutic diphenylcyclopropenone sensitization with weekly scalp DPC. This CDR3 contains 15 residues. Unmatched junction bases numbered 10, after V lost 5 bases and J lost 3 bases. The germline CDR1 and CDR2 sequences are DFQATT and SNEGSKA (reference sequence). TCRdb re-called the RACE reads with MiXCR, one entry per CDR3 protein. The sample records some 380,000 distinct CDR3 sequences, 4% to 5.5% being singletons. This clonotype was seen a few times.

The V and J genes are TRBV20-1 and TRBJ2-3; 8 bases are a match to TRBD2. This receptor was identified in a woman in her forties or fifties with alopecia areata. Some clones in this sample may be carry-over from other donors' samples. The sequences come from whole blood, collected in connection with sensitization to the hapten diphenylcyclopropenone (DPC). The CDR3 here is CSARNGRASTDTQYF. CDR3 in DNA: TGCAGTGCTCGCAACGGGAGGGCGTCGACAGATACGCAGTATTTT.